This is a list of T cell receptor beta chains from one sample in a study of graft-versus-host responses after intestinal transplantation. Using immunoSEQ multiplex PCR, the repertoire was profiled, and TCRdb retains in-frame clones only, with some absent. The sample holds about 92,000 clones; 75% to 95% are singletons and the top ten take roughly 6%. No antigens are known for them. Specimen: unstimulated CD8+ T cells sorted from spleen or lymph node cells, collected before intestinal transplant. These receptors were collected from a human donor who received an intestinal transplant. Both conserved end residues are part of each CDR3. The order of the fields is D gene, V gene, clone size, J gene, CDR3 protein, CDR3 DNA. D genes are given only for firm matches. Rows may omit the clone size; those that give it use once, few, many or a size class.

d_gene: -
v_gene: TRBV29-1
abundance: once
j_gene: TRBJ2-5
CDR3aa: CSVERVGVGGETQYF
CDR3nt: TGCAGCGTTGAAAGGGTTGGAGTTGGGGGAGAGACCCAGTACTTC

d_gene: -
v_gene: TRBV27
abundance: once
j_gene: TRBJ2-6
CDR3aa: CASKKTPGPTSGANVLTF
CDR3nt: TGTGCCAGTAAAAAAACTCCGGGGCCCACCTCTGGGGCCAACGTCCTGACTTTC

d_gene: -
v_gene: TRBV27
abundance: once
j_gene: TRBJ2-7
CDR3aa: CASSPILTGLDEQYF
CDR3nt: TGTGCCAGCAGTCCCATTCTGACAGGCTTAGATGAGCAGTACTTC

d_gene: -
v_gene: TRBV5-4
abundance: once
j_gene: TRBJ2-5
CDR3aa: CASSYGETQYF
CDR3nt: TGTGCCAGCAGCTATGGCGAGACCCAGTACTTC

d_gene: TRBD1
v_gene: TRBV2
abundance: -
j_gene: TRBJ2-1
CDR3aa: CASTGTGKLNEQFF
CDR3nt: TGTGCCAGCACCGGGACAGGGAAATTAAATGAGCAGTTCTTC

d_gene: -
v_gene: TRBV2
abundance: once
j_gene: TRBJ2-1
CDR3aa: CASRPPTGRAWDEQFF
CDR3nt: TGTGCCAGCAGACCCCCCACAGGGAGGGCTTGGGATGAGCAGTTCTTC

d_gene: -
v_gene: TRBV4-2
abundance: once
j_gene: TRBJ1-2
CDR3aa: CASSQDPDGDPNYGYTF
CDR3nt: TGTGCCAGCAGCCAAGATCCGGACGGGGACCCTAACTATGGCTACACCTTC

d_gene: -
v_gene: TRBV6-1
abundance: -
j_gene: TRBJ2-2
CDR3aa: CAIWTATGELFF
CDR3nt: TGTGCCATCTGGACGGCCACCGGGGAGCTGTTTTTT

d_gene: -
v_gene: TRBV2
abundance: -
j_gene: TRBJ2-7
CDR3aa: CASSEGLWYEQYF
CDR3nt: TGTGCCAGCAGTGAGGGCCTTTGGTACGAGCAGTACTTC

d_gene: -
v_gene: TRBV6-5
abundance: -
j_gene: TRBJ2-7
CDR3aa: CASSYGESEQYF
CDR3nt: TGTGCCAGCAGTTACGGGGAGTCAGAGCAGTACTTC

d_gene: -
v_gene: TRBV6-5
abundance: -
j_gene: TRBJ1-1
CDR3aa: CASSHRTGPNTEAFF
CDR3nt: TGTGCCAGCAGCCATCGTACGGGACCGAACACTGAAGCTTTCTTT

d_gene: -
v_gene: TRBV11-1
abundance: -
j_gene: TRBJ1-5
CDR3aa: CASSLDYNQPQHF
CDR3nt: TGTGCCAGCAGCTTAGACTACAATCAGCCCCAGCATTTT

d_gene: -
v_gene: TRBV29-1
abundance: -
j_gene: TRBJ2-7
CDR3aa: CSVEGPDIYEQYF
CDR3nt: TGCAGCGTTGAGGGTCCGGACATCTACGAGCAGTACTTC

d_gene: -
v_gene: TRBV11-2
abundance: few
j_gene: TRBJ2-7
CDR3aa: CASSPGTSYYLYF
CDR3nt: TGTGCCAGCAGCCCCGGGACTTCTTACTACTTATACTTC

d_gene: -
v_gene: TRBV7-6
abundance: -
j_gene: TRBJ2-3
CDR3aa: CASSIAPSSADTQYF
CDR3nt: TGTGCCAGCAGCATAGCCCCTAGCAGCGCAGATACGCAGTATTTT

d_gene: TRBD1
v_gene: TRBV6-1
abundance: -
j_gene: TRBJ2-7
CDR3aa: CASSRGQGYNEQYF
CDR3nt: TGTGCCAGCAGCAGGGGACAGGGATACAACGAGCAGTACTTC

d_gene: -
v_gene: TRBV4-1
abundance: -
j_gene: TRBJ2-3
CDR3aa: CASISSESSTDTQYF
CDR3nt: TGCGCCAGCATTAGCAGCGAGAGTAGCACAGATACGCAGTATTTT

d_gene: TRBD2
v_gene: TRBV19
abundance: -
j_gene: TRBJ2-1
CDR3aa: CASSMPLAGPYNEQFF
CDR3nt: TGTGCCAGTAGTATGCCTCTAGCGGGGCCTTACAATGAGCAGTTCTTC

d_gene: TRBD1
v_gene: TRBV10-3
abundance: -
j_gene: TRBJ1-2
CDR3aa: CAISESSTGGYGYTF
CDR3nt: TGTGCCATCAGTGAGTCCTCGACAGGGGGATATGGCTACACCTTC

d_gene: -
v_gene: TRBV7-9
abundance: few
j_gene: TRBJ1-5
CDR3aa: CASSSSTGDQPQHF
CDR3nt: TGTGCCAGCAGCTCATCGACAGGCGATCAGCCCCAGCATTTT

d_gene: -
v_gene: TRBV2
abundance: few
j_gene: TRBJ2-7
CDR3aa: CASSELARQSYEQYF
CDR3nt: TGTGCCAGCAGTGAGTTGGCGCGTCAGTCCTACGAGCAGTACTTC

d_gene: -
v_gene: TRBV2
abundance: -
j_gene: TRBJ2-7
CDR3aa: CASSGFGGPAYEQYF
CDR3nt: TGTGCCAGCAGTGGGTTCGGCGGGCCGGCCTACGAGCAGTACTTC

d_gene: -
v_gene: TRBV13
abundance: -
j_gene: TRBJ1-2
CDR3aa: CASSLGTGYGYTF
CDR3nt: TGTGCCAGCAGCTTAGGGACAGGCTATGGCTACACCTTC